This passage covers 4 T cell receptor beta chains from one sample sequenced in a study. TCRdb ran MiXCR on the RT-PCR reads and lists one entry per CDR3 protein. The data show around 700,000 distinct CDR3 sequences, 11% to 15% seen once. Sequencing input: memory CD4+ T cells from blood. The origin of the receptors is a female donor in good health, serving as a healthy control.

This clonotype was counted at least ten times. V gene TRBV5-1 combines with J gene TRBJ2-1; D may be TRBD2 (6 bases). There are 15 residues in the CDR3. Trimming removed 4 bases at V and 4 bases at J, with 15 bases between. The V gene's germline CDR1 is SGHRS and CDR2 YFSETQ. The CDR3 here is CASSPLADGYNEQFF. DNA for the CDR3: TGCGCCAGCAGCCCACTAGCAGACGGATACAATGAGCAGTTCTTC.

This chain connects TRBV25-1 to TRBJ2-1, with D possibly TRBD2 on 5 matching bases. The CDR3 loop spans 22 amino acids. Trimming took 2 bases from V and 8 from J, leaving 37 bases between them. The V gene's germline CDR1 is MGHDK and CDR2 SYGVNS. CDR3 residues: CASSEKVSERIGTPRSGDEQFF. The CDR3 DNA follows: TGTGCCAGCAGTGAAAAGGTCTCGGAGCGTATCGGAACACCACGGAGCGGCGATGAGCAGTTCTTC.

Only a few counts were recorded for this clonotype. The CDR3 DNA reads as TGTGCCAGCAATCCAGTGTTTTTCTCTGGGGCCAACGTCCTGACTTTC. It translates to CASNPVFFSGANVLTF. The rearrangement joins TRBV6-1 to TRBJ2-6; D is uncertain. V lost 7 bases and J lost 0, with 13 bases in between. CDR1 is MNHNS and CDR2 is SASEGT in the germline V gene. The CDR3 is made up of 16 amino acids.

There are many counts of this clonotype. The chain carries TRBV6-6 and TRBJ2-3; 12 bases line up with TRBD2. The germline V gene encodes CDR1 MNHNY and CDR2 SVGAGI (reference sequence). The CDR3 is made up of 20 amino acids. The V segment lost 0 bases and the J segment 0 bases; nucleotides outside the gene matches: 10. The CDR3 is CASSYSLASGRAWSTDTQYF. The CDR3 DNA reads TGTGCCAGCAGTTACTCCTTAGCTAGCGGGAGGGCCTGGAGCACAGATACGCAGTATTTT.